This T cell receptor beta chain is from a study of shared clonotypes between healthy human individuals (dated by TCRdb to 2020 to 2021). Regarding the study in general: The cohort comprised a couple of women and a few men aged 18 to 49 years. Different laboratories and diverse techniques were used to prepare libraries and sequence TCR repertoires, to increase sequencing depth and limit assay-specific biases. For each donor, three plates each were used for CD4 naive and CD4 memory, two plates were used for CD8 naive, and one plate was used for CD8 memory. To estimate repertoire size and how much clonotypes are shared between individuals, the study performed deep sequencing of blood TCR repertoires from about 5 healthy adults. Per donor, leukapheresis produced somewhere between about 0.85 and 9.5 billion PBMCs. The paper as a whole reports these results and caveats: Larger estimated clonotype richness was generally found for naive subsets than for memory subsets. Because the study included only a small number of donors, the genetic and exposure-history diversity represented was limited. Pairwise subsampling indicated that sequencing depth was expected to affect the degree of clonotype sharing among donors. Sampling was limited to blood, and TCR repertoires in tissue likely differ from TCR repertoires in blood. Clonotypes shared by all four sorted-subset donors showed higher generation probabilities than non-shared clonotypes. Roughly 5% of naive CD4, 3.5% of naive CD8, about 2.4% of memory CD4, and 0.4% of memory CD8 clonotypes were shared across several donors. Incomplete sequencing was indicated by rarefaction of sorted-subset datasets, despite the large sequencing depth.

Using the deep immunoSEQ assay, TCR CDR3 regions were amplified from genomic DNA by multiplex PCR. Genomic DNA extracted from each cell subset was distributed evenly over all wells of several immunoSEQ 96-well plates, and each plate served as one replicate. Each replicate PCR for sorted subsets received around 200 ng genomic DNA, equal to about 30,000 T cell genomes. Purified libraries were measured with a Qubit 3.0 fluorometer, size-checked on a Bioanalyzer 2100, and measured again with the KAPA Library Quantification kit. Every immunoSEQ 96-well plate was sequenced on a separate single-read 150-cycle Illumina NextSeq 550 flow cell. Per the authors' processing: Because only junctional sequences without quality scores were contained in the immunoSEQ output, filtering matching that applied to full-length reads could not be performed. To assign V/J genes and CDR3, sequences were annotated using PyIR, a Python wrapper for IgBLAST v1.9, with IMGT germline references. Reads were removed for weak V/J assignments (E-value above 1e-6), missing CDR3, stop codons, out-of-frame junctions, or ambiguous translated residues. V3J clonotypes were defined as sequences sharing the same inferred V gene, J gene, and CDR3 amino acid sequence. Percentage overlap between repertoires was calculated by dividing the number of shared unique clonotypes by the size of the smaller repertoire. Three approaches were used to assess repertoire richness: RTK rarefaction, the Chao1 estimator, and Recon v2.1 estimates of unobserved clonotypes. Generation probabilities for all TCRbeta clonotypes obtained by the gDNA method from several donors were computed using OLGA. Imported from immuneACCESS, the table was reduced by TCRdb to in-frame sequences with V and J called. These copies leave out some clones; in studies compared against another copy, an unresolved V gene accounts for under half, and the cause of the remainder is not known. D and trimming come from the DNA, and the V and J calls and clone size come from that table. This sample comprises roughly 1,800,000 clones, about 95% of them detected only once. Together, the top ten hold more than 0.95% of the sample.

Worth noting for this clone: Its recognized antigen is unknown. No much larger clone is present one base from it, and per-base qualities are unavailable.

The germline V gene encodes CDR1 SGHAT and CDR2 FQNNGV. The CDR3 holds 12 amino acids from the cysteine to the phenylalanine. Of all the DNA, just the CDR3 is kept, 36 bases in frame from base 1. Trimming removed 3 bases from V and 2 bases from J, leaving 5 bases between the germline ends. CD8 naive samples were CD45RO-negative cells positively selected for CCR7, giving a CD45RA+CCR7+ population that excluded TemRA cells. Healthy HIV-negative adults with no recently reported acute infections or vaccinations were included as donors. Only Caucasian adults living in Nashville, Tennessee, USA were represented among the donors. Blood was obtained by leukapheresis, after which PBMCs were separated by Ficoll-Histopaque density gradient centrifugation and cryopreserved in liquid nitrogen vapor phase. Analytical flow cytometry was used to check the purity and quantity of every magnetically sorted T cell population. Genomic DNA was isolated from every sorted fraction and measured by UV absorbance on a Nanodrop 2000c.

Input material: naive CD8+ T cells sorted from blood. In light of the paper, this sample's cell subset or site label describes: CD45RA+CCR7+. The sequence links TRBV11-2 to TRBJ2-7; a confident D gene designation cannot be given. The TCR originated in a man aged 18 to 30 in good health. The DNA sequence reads TGTGCCAGCAGCTTCGACACCTACGAGCAGTACTTC. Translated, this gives CASSFDTYEQYF.